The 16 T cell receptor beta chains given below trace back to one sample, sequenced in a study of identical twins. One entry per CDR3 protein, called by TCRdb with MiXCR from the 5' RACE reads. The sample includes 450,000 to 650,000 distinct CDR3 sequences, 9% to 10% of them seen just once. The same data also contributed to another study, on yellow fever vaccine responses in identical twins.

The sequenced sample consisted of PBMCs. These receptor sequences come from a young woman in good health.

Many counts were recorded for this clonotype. As DNA, the CDR3 is TGCGCCAGCAGCTTGTGGTCCGGGCCTGGATACGAGCAGTACTTC. Protein sequence: CASSLWSGPGYEQYF. The chain uses TRBV5-1 and TRBJ2-7; D ambiguous. V lost 1 base and J 4 bases, leaving 15 bases between the germline ends. The CDR3 runs to 15 residues. CDR1 and CDR2 from the germline V gene are SGHRS and YFSETQ. Based on the CDR3 plus reference TRBV5-1 and TRBJ2-7, the full variable domain is KAGVTQTPRYLIKTRGQQVTLSCSPISGHRSVSWYQQTPGQGLQFLFEYFSETQRNKGNFPGRFSGRQFSNSRSEMNVSTLELGDSALYLCASSLWSGPGYEQYFGPGTRLTVT.

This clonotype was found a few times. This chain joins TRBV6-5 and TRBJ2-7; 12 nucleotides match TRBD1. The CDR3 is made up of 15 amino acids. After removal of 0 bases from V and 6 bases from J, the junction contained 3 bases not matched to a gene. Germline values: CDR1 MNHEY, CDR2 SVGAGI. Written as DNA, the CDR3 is TGTGCCAGCAGTTACTCGGGACAGGGGGCCAGCGAGCAGTACTTC. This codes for CASSYSGQGASEQYF.

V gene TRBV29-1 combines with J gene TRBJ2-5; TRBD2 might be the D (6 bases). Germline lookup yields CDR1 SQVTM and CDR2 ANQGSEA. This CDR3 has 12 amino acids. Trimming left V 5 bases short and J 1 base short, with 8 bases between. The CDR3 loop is CSVRGGQETQYF. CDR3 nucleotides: TGCAGCGTTCGGGGAGGCCAAGAGACCCAGTACTTC.

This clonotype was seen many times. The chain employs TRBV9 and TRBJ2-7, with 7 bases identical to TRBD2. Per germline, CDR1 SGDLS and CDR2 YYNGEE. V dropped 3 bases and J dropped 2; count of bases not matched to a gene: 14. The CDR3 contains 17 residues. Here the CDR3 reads CASSASETGGPTYEQYF. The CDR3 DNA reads TGTGCCAGCAGCGCCTCTGAGACGGGAGGACCCACCTACGAGCAGTACTTC. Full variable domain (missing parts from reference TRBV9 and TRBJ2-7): DSGVTQTPKHLITATGQRVTLRCSPRSGDLSVYWYQQSLDQGLQFLIQYYNGEERAKGNILERFSAQQFPDLHSELNLSSLELGDSALYFCASSASETGGPTYEQYFGPGTRLTVT.

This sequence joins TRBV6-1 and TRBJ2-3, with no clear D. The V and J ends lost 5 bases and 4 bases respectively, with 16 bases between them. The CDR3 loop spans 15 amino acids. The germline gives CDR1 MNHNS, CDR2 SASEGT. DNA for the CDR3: TGTGCCAGCAGTACCCCCCAAGGATCGGCAGATACGCAGTATTTT. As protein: CASSTPQGSADTQYF.

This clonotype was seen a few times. Here the CDR3 DNA reads TGCGCCAGCAGCCAAGAGACAGGGCCGAATGAGCAGTTCTTC. Translated: CASSQETGPNEQFF. The V and J genes are TRBV4-3 and TRBJ2-1; 7 positions match TRBD1. With 0 bases clipped from V and 7 bases from J, the junction kept 3 bases outside the gene matches. The CDR3 runs to 14 residues. Germline CDR1 is LGHNA and CDR2 is YSLEER.

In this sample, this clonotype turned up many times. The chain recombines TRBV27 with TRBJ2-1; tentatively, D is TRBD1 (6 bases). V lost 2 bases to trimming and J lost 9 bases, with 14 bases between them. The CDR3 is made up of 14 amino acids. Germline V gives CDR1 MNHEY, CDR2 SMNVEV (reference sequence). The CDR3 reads CASSLVQGGGEQFF. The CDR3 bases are TGTGCCAGCAGTTTAGTACAGGGTGGGGGTGAGCAGTTCTTC.

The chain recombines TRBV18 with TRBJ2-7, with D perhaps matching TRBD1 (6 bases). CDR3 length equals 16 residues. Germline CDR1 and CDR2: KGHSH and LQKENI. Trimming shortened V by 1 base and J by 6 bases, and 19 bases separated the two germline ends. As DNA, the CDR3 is TGTGCCAGCTCACCACGGGACGAGAACAGGGAGTCCGAGCAGTACTTC. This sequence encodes CASSPRDENRESEQYF.

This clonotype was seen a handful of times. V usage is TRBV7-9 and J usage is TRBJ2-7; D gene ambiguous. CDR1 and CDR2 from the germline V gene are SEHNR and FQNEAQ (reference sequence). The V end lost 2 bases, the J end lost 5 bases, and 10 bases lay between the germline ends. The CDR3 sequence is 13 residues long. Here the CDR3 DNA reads TGTGCCAGCAGCTTATCCCCGGCGAACGAGCAGTACTTC. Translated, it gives CASSLSPANEQYF.

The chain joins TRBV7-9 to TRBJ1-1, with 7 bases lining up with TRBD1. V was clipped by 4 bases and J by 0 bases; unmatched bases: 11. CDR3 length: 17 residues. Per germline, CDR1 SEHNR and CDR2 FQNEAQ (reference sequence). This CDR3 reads CASSSRWTGGMNTEAFF. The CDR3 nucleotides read TGTGCCAGCAGCTCCCGCTGGACAGGCGGCATGAACACTGAAGCTTTCTTT.

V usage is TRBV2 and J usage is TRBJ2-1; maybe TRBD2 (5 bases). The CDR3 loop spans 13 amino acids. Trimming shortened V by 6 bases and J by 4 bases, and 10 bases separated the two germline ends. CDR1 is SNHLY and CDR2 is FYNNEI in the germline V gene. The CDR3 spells CASSDREYNEQFF. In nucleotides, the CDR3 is TGTGCCAGCAGCGACCGGGAATACAATGAGCAGTTCTTC.

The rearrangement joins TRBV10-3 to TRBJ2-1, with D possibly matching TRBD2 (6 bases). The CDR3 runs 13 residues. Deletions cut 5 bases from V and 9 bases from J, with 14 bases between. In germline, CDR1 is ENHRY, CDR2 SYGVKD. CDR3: CAISRLDMGEQFF. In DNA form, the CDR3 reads TGTGCCATCAGTAGACTAGATATGGGTGAGCAGTTCTTC.

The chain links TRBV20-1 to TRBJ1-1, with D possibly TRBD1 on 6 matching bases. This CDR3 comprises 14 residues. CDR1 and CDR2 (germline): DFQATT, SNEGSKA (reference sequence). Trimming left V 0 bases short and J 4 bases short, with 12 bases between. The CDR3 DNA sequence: TGCAGTGCTAGAGACTGGGGAGGGGGCACTGAAGCTTTCTTT. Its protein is CSARDWGGGTEAFF.

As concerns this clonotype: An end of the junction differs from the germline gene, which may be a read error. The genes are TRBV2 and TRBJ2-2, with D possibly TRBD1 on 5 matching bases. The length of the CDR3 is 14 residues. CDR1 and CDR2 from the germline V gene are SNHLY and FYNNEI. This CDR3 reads CVSRIAGSPGELFF. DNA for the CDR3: TGTGTCAGCAGGATCGCAGGGTCTCCCGGGGAGCTGTTTTTT.

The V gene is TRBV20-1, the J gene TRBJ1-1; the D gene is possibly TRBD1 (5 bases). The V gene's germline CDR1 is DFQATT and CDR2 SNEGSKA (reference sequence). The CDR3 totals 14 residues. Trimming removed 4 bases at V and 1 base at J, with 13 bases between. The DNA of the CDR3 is TGCAGTGCTAAACAGACCCAGGGGAACACTGAAGCTTTCTTT. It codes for CSAKQTQGNTEAFF.

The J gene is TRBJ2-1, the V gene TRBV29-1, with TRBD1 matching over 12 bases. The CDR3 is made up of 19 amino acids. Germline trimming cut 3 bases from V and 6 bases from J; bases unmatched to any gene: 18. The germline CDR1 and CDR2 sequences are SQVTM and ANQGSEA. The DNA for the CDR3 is TGCAGCGTTGAGGGACAGGGGGCCAGCTCTAGCGAGGTGATCAATGAGCAGTTCTTC. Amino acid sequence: CSVEGQGASSSEVINEQFF.